Below, 17 T cell receptor beta chains from the same sample are listed, as sequenced in a study of shared clonotypes between healthy human individuals (TCRdb year 2020). To prepare the library, the immunoSEQ multiplex PCR assay was applied. As stored in TCRdb, this immuneACCESS dataset retains in-frame rearrangements with V and J assigned. A fraction of the clones does not appear; measured against another copy, unresolved V genes explain less than half of the discrepancy, and the remainder lacks a known reason. The sample table contains approximately 470,000 clones; only one count was recorded for approximately 80% of them. The biggest ten clones account for about 11% of the sample. The sample was PBMCs. All receptors come from a middle-aged woman in good health. Some clones in this sample may be carry-over from other donors' samples.

The chain joins TRBV19 to TRBJ2-5; 8 positions match TRBD2. The CDR3 contains 14 residues. The germline gives CDR1 LNHDA, CDR2 SQIVND (reference sequence). V shed 5 bases and J 4 bases; nucleotides not matched to a gene: 6. The CDR3 sequence is CASSPAGVGETQYF. CDR3 bases: TGTGCCAGTAGTCCAGCGGGAGTTGGAGAGACCCAGTACTTC.

V and J are TRBV15 and TRBJ2-7; D is unclear. The length of the CDR3 is 13 residues. The ends were cut back, 1 base at V and 5 bases at J, with 9 bases in the middle. CDR1 LNHNV and CDR2 YYDKDF come from the germline V gene (reference sequence). CDR3 loop: CATSRAGIHEQYF. CDR3 nucleotide sequence: TGTGCCACCAGCAGAGCGGGTATCCACGAGCAGTACTTC.

The J gene is TRBJ1-1, the V gene TRBV30; 8 bases match TRBD1. Unmatched junction bases numbered 9, after V lost 3 bases and J lost 6 bases. Germline CDR1 and CDR2: GTSNPN and SVGIG (reference sequence). The CDR3 has 14 residues. CDR3 DNA: TGTGCCTGGAGCAATATTGACAGGGGCTCTGAAGCTTTCTTT. Translated: CAWSNIDRGSEAFF. Combining the CDR3 with reference TRBV30 and TRBJ1-1 gives the whole variable domain SQTIHQWPATLVQPVGSPLSLECTVEGTSNPNLYWYRQAAGRGLQLLFYSVGIGQISSEVPQNLSASRPQDRQFILSSKKLLLSDSGFYLCAWSNIDRGSEAFFGQGTRLTVV.

This chain uses TRBV10-3 with TRBJ2-5, with no clear D. Trimming cost V 0 bases and J 1 base, with 9 bases left between them. Per the germline V gene, CDR1 is ENHRY and CDR2 is SYGVKD. The CDR3 is made up of 15 amino acids. CDR3 sequence: CAISESYQPQETQYF. CDR3 sequence (DNA): TGTGCCATCAGTGAGTCGTACCAGCCCCAAGAGACCCAGTACTTC.

This clone was seen only a few times. This chain joins TRBV7-9 and TRBJ1-2; D perhaps matches TRBD1 (6 bases). The germline CDR1 and CDR2 sequences are SEHNR and FQNEAQ (reference sequence). The CDR3 has 14 amino acids. Trimming pared 2 bases from V and 2 bases from J, leaving 9 bases between. The CDR3 is CASSLYDRNYGYTF. The DNA for the CDR3 is TGTGCCAGCAGCTTATACGACAGGAACTATGGCTACACCTTC.

The chain is built from TRBV4-2 and TRBJ2-7, with D possibly being TRBD1 (5 bases). Trimming removed 5 bases from V and 6 bases from J, with 17 bases in between. CDR1 and CDR2 from the germline V gene are LGHNA and YNFKEQ. There are 14 residues in the CDR3. DNA for the CDR3: TGTGCCAGCAGCTTGGGGCAATGGAAGGGCGAGCAGTACTTC. The encoded protein is CASSLGQWKGEQYF.

In this sample, this clone turned up once. The chain has TRBV6-6 and TRBJ2-7, with D perhaps matching TRBD2 (6 bases). Germline CDR1 reads MNHNY; CDR2 reads SVGAGI (reference sequence). This CDR3 comprises 14 residues. Between the trimmed V and J ends, which lost 0 bases and 3 bases, there was a span of 9 bases. In DNA, the CDR3 is TGTGCCAGCAGTTACTCGGAGGGCAACTACGAGCAGTACTTC. It is translated as CASSYSEGNYEQYF.

This clone was seen more than once but under ten times. The chain links TRBV6-1 to TRBJ2-1, with 11 nucleotides matching TRBD2. CDR3 length: 15 amino acids. Germline assignment: CDR1 MNHNS and CDR2 SASEGT. V shed 4 bases, J shed 6 bases, and the junction held 5 bases outside the gene matches. CDR3 bases: TGTGCCAGCAGTGCCACTAGCGGGAGTGCCAATGAGCAGTTCTTC. This codes for CASSATSGSANEQFF.

The V gene is TRBV5-4, the J gene TRBJ2-7, with 13 bases fitting TRBD2. CDR3 length: 14 amino acids. Germline values: CDR1 SGHNT, CDR2 YYREEE (reference sequence). Unmatched junction bases numbered 4, after V lost 4 bases and J lost 6 bases. The CDR3 sequence is CASSPGLAGFEQYF. CDR3 coding DNA: TGTGCCAGCAGCCCGGGACTAGCGGGATTCGAGCAGTACTTC.

This sequence joins TRBV28 and TRBJ2-2, with 7 bases aligning to TRBD2. The CDR3 has 17 amino acids. The J segment lost 1 base and the V segment lost 1 base, leaving 6 bases of the junction unmatched. Germline assignment: CDR1 MDHEN and CDR2 SYDVKM. CDR3 residues: CASSLSRGRGNTGELFF. Written as DNA, the CDR3 is TGTGCCAGCAGTTTATCCCGCGGGAGAGGGAACACCGGGGAGCTGTTTTTT.

The chain uses TRBV19 and TRBJ1-5; TRBD1 matches at 8 bases. Germline CDR1 is LNHDA and CDR2 is SQIVND (reference sequence). This CDR3 is 14 amino acids long. V lost 10 bases and J lost 3; bases outside the gene matches: 8. This CDR3 is CATTGGTHNQPQHF. The CDR3 bases are TGTGCCACTACAGGGGGGACTCACAATCAGCCCCAGCATTTT.

In regard to this clone: With only one base between it and a far larger clone, this is likely a read error. The chain carries TRBV7-9 and TRBJ1-2; TRBD1 agrees at 7 bases. Losses at the gene ends were 1 base for V and 12 bases for J; bases not matched to a gene: 11. The CDR3 totals 14 residues. The germline V gene encodes CDR1 SEHNR and CDR2 FQNEAQ (reference sequence). In DNA form, the CDR3 reads TGTGCCAGCAGCTTAGATACAGGGGCACCCGGCCACACCTTC. Its translation is CASSLDTGAPGHTF.

The V call is TRBV19, the J call TRBJ2-1, with D possibly being TRBD2 (6 bases). The CDR3 extends over 15 amino acids. Germline V gene lookup returns CDR1 LNHDA and CDR2 SQIVND (reference sequence). V was clipped by 6 bases and J by 4 bases, with 16 bases between them. The CDR3 coding sequence is TGTGCCAGTAGAACGGGAGTTCCCCGTTACAATGAGCAGTTCTTC. The encoded protein is CASRTGVPRYNEQFF.

This chain uses TRBV6-5 with TRBJ2-2; 9 nucleotides line up with TRBD2. The J segment lost 3 bases and the V segment lost 6 bases, leaving 5 bases of the junction unmatched. This CDR3 has 15 amino acids. In germline, CDR1 is MNHEY, CDR2 SVGAGI. For the CDR3, the DNA is TGTGCCAGCAGACCGACTAGCGGTTACACCGGGGAGCTGTTTTTT. Amino acid sequence: CASRPTSGYTGELFF.

This clone has more than one count but fewer than ten. This sequence is one base from a far larger clone and is likely a read error. Other nucleotide sequences from this sample produce the same CDR3. This rearrangement joins TRBV6-4 to TRBJ2-3; D gene uncertain. Germline assignment: CDR1 MRHNA and CDR2 SNTAGT. Trimming took 2 bases from V and 2 from J, leaving 5 bases between them. CDR3 size: 13 residues. CDR3 DNA sequence: TGTGCCAGCAGTGACAGAGCCACAGATACGCAGTATTTT. Encoded protein: CASSDRATDTQYF.

This chain links TRBV4-3 with TRBJ1-4, with unresolved D. With 5 bases removed from V and 6 bases from J, the gap between germline ends came to 7 bases. There are 12 residues in the CDR3. Germline CDR1 reads LGHNA; CDR2 reads YSLEER. CDR3 DNA sequence: TGCGCCAGCAGCTACAGTGATGAAAAACTGTTTTTT. Amino acids: CASSYSDEKLFF.

The chain has TRBV6-1 and TRBJ2-7, with a tentative D call TRBD2 (5 bases). The ends were cut back, 3 bases at V and 3 bases at J, with 15 bases in the middle. The germline gives CDR1 MNHNS, CDR2 SASEGT. The CDR3 covers 15 residues. As DNA, the CDR3 is TGTGCCAGCAGTGACCCAGCGGCCAACAACTACGAGCAGTACTTC. Translating gives CASSDPAANNYEQYF.